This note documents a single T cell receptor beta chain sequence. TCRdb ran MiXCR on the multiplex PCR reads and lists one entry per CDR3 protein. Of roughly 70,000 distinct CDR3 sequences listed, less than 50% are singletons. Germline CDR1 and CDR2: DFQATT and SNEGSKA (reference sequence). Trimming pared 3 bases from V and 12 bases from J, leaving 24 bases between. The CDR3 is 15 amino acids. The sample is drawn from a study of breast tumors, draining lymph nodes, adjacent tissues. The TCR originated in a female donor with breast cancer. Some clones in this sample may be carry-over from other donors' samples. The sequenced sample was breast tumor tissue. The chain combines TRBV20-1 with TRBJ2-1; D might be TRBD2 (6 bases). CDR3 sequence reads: CSARMAGRSTDTQFF. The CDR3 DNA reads TGCAGTGCTAGGATGGCGGGGCGAAGCACAGATACGCAGTTCTTC.